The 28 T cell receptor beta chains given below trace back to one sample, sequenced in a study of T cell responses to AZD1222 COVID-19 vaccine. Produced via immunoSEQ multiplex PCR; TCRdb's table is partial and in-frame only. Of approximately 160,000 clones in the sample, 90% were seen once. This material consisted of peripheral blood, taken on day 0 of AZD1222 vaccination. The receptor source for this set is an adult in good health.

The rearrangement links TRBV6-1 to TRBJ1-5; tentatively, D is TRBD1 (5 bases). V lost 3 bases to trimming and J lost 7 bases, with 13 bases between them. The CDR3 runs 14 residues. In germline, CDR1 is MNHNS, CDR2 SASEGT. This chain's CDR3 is CASSEGGESQPQHF. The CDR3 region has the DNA TGTGCCAGCAGTGAGGGGGGGGAAAGCCAGCCCCAGCATTTT.

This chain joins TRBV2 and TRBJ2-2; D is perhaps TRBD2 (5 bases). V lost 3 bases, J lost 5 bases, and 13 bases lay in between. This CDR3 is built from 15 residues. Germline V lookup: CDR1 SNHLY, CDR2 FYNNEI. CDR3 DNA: TGTGCCAGCAGTGATACTCGGCCGGGGACCGGGGAGCTGTTTTTT. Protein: CASSDTRPGTGELFF.

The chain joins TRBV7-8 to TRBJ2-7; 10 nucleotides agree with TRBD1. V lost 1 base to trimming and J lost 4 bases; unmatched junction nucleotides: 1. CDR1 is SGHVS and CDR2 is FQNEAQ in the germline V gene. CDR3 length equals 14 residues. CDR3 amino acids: CASSLGDRGYEQYF. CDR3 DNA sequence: TGTGCCAGCAGCTTAGGGGACAGGGGTTACGAGCAGTACTTC.

The CDR3 here is CAISESRGAPGGYTF. Written as DNA, the CDR3 is TGTGCCATCAGTGAGTCGAGGGGCGCACCGGGGGGCTACACCTTC. The rearrangement uses TRBV10-3 and TRBJ1-2, with TRBD1 as a possible D gene (5 bases). The CDR3 is 15 amino acids. Trimming took off 0 bases at V and 8 bases at J, with 16 bases between the two ends. Germline V gives CDR1 ENHRY, CDR2 SYGVKD.

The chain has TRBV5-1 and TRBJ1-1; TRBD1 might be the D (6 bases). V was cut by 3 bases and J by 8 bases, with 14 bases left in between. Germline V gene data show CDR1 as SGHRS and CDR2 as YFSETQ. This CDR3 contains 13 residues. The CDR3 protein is CASSSGHGLEAFF. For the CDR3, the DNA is TGCGCCAGCAGCTCGGGACACGGATTAGAAGCTTTCTTT.

CDR3 bases: TGTGCCAGCAGCCAAGAGGGCAGGGCAAACACCGGGGAGCTGTTTTTT. It codes for CASSQEGRANTGELFF. The V call is TRBV3-1 (or the pseudogene TRBV3-2), the J call TRBJ2-2; possible D gene TRBD1, 5 bases. Germline V gives CDR1 LGHDT, CDR2 YNNKEL (reference sequence). The CDR3 has 16 amino acids. The ends were cut back, 0 bases at V and 2 bases at J, with 10 bases in the middle.

The CDR3 loop reads CASSERENIQYF. CDR3 nucleotide sequence: TGTGCCAGCAGTGAACGGGAAAACATTCAGTACTTC. The genes are TRBV2 and TRBJ2-4; D not resolved. The length of the CDR3 is 12 residues. Trimming took 2 bases from V and 5 from J, leaving 4 bases between them. From germline, CDR1 is SNHLY and CDR2 FYNNEI.

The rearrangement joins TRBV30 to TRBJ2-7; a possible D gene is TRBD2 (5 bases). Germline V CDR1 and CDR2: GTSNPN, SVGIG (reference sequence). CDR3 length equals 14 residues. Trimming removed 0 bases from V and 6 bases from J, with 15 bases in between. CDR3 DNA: TGTGCCTGGAGTGTGCGACGGGAAAGGTCCGAGCAGTACTTC. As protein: CAWSVRRERSEQYF.

CDR3 in amino acids: CASSSDRGVALHF. The CDR3 DNA follows: TGTGCCAGCAGTTCCGACAGGGGGGTTGCCCTCCACTTT. This chain uses TRBV6-6 with TRBJ1-6; 9 nucleotides line up with TRBD1. With 4 bases clipped from V and 14 bases from J, the junction kept 6 bases outside the gene matches. CDR1 and CDR2 (germline): MNHNY, SVGAGI (reference sequence). The CDR3 spans 13 residues.

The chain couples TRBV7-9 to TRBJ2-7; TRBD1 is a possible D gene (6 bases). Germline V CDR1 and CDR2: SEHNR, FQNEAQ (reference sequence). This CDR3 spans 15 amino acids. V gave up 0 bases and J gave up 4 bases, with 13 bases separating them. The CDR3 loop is CASSLAQGQIYEQYF. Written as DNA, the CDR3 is TGTGCCAGCAGCTTAGCACAGGGACAAATTTACGAGCAGTACTTC.

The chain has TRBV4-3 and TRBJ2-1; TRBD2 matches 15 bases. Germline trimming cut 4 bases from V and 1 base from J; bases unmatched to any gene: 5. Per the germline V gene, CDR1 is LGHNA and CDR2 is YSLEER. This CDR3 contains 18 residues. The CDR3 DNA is TGCGCCAGCAGCCCGGGACTAGCGGGGGGCCCGTCCTACAATGAGCAGTTCTTC. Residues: CASSPGLAGGPSYNEQFF.

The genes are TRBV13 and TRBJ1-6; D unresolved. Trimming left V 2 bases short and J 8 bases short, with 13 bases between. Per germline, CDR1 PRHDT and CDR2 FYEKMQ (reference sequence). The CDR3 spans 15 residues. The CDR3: CASSLNPTNDSPLHF. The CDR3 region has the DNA TGTGCCAGCAGCTTAAACCCCACAAACGATTCACCCCTCCACTTT.

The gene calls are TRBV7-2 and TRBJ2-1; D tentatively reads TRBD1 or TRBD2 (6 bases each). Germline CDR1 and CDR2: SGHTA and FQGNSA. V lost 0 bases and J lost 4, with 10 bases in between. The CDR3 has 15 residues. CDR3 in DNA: TGTGCCAGCAGCTTAGCAGGGGGGATTTACAATGAGCAGTTCTTC. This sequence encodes CASSLAGGIYNEQFF.

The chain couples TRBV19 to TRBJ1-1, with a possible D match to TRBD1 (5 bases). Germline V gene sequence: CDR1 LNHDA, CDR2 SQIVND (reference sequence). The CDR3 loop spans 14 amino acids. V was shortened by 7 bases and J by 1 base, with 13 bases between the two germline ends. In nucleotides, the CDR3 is TGTGCCAGTAATTTCTTGGGGGGGAACACTGAAGCTTTCTTT. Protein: CASNFLGGNTEAFF.

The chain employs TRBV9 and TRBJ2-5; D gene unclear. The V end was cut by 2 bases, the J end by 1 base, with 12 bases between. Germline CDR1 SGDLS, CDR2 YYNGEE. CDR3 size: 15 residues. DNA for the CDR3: TGTGCCAGCAGCGTCGCAACGGGCCCCCAAGAGACCCAGTACTTC. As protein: CASSVATGPQETQYF.

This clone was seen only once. The CDR3 region has the DNA TGTGCCAGCACCCCACTGTGGGGCACCTCCTACGAGCAGTACTTC. Translation gives CASTPLWGTSYEQYF. V gene TRBV6-5 combines with J gene TRBJ2-7, with a possible D match to TRBD1 (5 bases). CDR3 length: 15 residues. The V gene lost 7 bases and the J gene lost 0 bases, with 16 bases spanning the gap. Looked up from germline, CDR1 is MNHEY and CDR2 is SVGAGI.

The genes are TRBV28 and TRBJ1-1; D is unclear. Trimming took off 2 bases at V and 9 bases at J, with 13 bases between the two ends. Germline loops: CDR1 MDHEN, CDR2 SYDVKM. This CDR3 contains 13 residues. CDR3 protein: CASSLLGRGKAFF. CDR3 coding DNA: TGTGCCAGCAGTTTACTCGGTCGAGGAAAAGCTTTCTTT.

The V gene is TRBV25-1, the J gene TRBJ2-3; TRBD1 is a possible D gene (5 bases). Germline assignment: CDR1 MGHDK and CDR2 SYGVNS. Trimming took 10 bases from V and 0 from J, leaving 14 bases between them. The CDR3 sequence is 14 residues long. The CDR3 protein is CATQGRVSTDTQYF. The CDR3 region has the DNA TGTGCCACTCAGGGCCGGGTGAGCACAGATACGCAGTATTTT.

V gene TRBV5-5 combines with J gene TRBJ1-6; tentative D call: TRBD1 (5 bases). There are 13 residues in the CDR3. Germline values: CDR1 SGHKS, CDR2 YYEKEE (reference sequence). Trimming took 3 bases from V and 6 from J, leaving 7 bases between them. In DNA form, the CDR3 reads TGTGCCAGCAGCTGGGACCCTAATTCACCCCTCCACTTT. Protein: CASSWDPNSPLHF.

This CDR3 is CASKESATGGWDTQYF. In nucleotides, the CDR3 is TGTGCCAGCAAGGAGTCCGCGACAGGTGGTTGGGATACGCAGTATTTT. The J gene is TRBJ2-3, the V gene TRBV2; perhaps TRBD1 as D (6 bases). The germline V gene has CDR1 SNHLY and CDR2 FYNNEI. The CDR3 loop spans 16 amino acids. Trimming pared 7 bases from V and 6 bases from J, leaving 23 bases between.

The CDR3 loop reads CASSSLQGASNQPQHF. The CDR3, as DNA: TGTGCCAGCAGTTCATTACAGGGAGCTAGCAATCAGCCCCAGCATTTT. This chain links TRBV6-5 with TRBJ1-5; weak D call: TRBD1 (6 bases). V gave up 4 bases and J gave up 0 bases, with 13 bases separating them. This CDR3 is 16 amino acids long. Germline loops: CDR1 MNHEY, CDR2 SVGAGI.

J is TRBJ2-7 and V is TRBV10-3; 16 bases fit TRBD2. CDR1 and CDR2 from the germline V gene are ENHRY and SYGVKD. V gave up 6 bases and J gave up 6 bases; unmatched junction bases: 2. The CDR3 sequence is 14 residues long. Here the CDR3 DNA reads TGTGCCATCAGCGGGACTAGCGGGGGGGCCGAGCAGTACTTC. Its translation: CAISGTSGGAEQYF.

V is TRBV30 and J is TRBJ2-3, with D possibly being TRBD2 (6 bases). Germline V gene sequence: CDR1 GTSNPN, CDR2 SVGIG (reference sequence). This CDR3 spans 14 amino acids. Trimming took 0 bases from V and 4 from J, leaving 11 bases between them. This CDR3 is CAWSVLGGADTQYF. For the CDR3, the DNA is TGTGCCTGGAGTGTACTCGGGGGAGCAGATACGCAGTATTTT.

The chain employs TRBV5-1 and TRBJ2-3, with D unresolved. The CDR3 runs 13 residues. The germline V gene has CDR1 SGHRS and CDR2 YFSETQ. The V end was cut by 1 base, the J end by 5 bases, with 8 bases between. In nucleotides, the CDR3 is TGCGCCAGCAGCTTGTCGGTCCTAGATACGCAGTATTTT. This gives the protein CASSLSVLDTQYF.

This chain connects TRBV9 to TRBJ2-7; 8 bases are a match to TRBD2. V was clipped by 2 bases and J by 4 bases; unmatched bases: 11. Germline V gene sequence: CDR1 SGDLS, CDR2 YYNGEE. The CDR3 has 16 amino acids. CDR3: CASSVLPGLGLYEQYF. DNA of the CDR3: TGTGCCAGCAGCGTCCTCCCGGGACTAGGACTATACGAGCAGTACTTC.

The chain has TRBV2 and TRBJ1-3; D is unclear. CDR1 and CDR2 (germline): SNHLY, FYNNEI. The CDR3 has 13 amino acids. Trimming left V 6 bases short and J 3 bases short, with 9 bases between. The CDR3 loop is CASSPRVGNTIYF. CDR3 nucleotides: TGTGCCAGCAGCCCAAGGGTTGGAAACACCATATATTTT.

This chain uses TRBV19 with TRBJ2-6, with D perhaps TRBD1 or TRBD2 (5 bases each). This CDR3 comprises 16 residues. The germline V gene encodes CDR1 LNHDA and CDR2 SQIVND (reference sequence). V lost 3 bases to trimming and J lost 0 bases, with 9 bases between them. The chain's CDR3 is CASSISGTSGANVLTF. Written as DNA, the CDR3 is TGTGCCAGTAGTATTTCGGGGACCTCTGGGGCCAACGTCCTGACTTTC.

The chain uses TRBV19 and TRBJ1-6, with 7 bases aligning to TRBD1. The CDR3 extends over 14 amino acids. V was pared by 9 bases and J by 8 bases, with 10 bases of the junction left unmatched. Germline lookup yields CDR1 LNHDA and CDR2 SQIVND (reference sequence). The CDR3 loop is CASRSRGEHSPLHF. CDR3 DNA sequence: TGTGCCAGCCGTTCCAGGGGGGAGCATTCACCCCTCCACTTT.